This T cell receptor (beta chain) is drawn from a study of T-cell reconstitution after alpha-beta-depleted transplantation in children. Study outcomes and limitations: Newly made T cells mostly supplied T-cell counts and diversity one year after transplant.

Library preparation (for TCRbeta) was performed with unique molecular identifiers. One entry per CDR3 protein results from TCRdb running MiXCR on the PCR reads. Found here are about 200,000 distinct CDR3 sequences, approximately 6.3% of them singletons; the top ten hold approximately 5.7%. This clonotype was seen ten or more times. Its antigen is not known. The junction had 7 bases not matched to a gene; V was cut back by 5 bases and J by 4 bases. Germline V CDR1 and CDR2: DFQATT, SNEGSKA (reference sequence). CDR3 length equals 14 residues. Sequenced here: PBMCs, sampled before TCRalphabeta/CD19-depleted stem cell transplant. V gene TRBV20-1 combines with J gene TRBJ2-2; 7 nucleotides agree with TRBD1. This clonotype was obtained from a boy between 2 and 15 years old with acute lymphoblastic leukemia, due to receive a stem cell transplant. CDR3 sequence reads: CSAPQQGSTGELFF. CDR3 nucleotide sequence: TGCAGTGCTCCCCAACAGGGGTCCACCGGGGAGCTGTTTTTT.